This T cell receptor (beta chain) was recovered during a study of blood T cell repertoires in COVID-19. Study summary: Acute and convalescent COVID-19 samples came from the United States, Italy and Spain.

Measured with immunoSEQ multiplex PCR; TCRdb has only the in-frame clones, and not every one. The sample consists of some 500,000 clones, 85% to 90% of them appearing once. The germline V gene encodes CDR1 MDHEN and CDR2 SYDVKM. The CDR3 is 13 amino acids. V was clipped by 3 bases and J by 5 bases, with 8 bases between them. The chain employs TRBV28 and TRBJ1-3, with D perhaps TRBD1 (5 bases). The sequenced material came from peripheral blood. This TCR came from a woman aged 45-65 years with COVID-19, enrolled during active disease. CDR3 in amino acids: CASSLVGRNTIYF. The CDR3, as DNA: TGTGCCAGCAGTTTGGTGGGGCGAAACACCATATATTTT. Full variable domain (remainder filled in from reference TRBV28 and TRBJ1-3): DVKVTQSSRYLVKRTGEKVFLECVQDMDHENMFWYRQDPGLGLRLIYFSYDVKMKEKGDIPEGYSVSREKKERFSLILESASTNQTSMYLCASSLVGRNTIYFGEGSWLTVV.